This entry lists 18 T cell receptor beta chains sequenced from one sample in a study of blood T cell repertoires in COVID-19. Some clones are missing from TCRdb's copy, which holds only in-frame ones; the method was immunoSEQ multiplex PCR. This repertoire shows 200,000 to 300,000 clones, about 85% found once; its top ten account for around 4%. Source material: peripheral blood. The receptors originated from a man aged 60 to 75 with acute or convalescent COVID-19.

This clone was counted a single time. This chain joins TRBV5-4 and TRBJ2-1; weak D call: TRBD1 (5 bases). Germline CDR1 SGHNT, CDR2 YYREEE (reference sequence). The CDR3 loop spans 18 amino acids. V was clipped by 1 base and J by 3 bases, with 20 bases between them. CDR3 nucleotide sequence: TGTGCCAGCAGCTTGACCCCCCCCAGCAGGGTAATCTACAATGAGCAGTTCTTC. Its protein product is CASSLTPPSRVIYNEQFF.

This rearrangement joins TRBV12-2 to TRBJ1-2; TRBD1 is the table's D call and was not checked against the DNA. TRBV12-2 is reported as a pseudogene. The CDR3 length is 19 residues. The CDR3 sequence: CASRLPQIGRDRIFYGYTF. The CDR3 DNA reads as TGTGCAAGTCGCTTACCTCAAATTGGTCGGGACAGGATATTCTATGGCTACACCTTC.

This rearrangement joins TRBV5-1 to TRBJ1-2; 11 bases line up with TRBD1. The CDR3 has 14 amino acids. Germline-derived CDR1 and CDR2 are SGHRS and YFSETQ. The junction had 14 bases not matched to a gene; V was cut back by 7 bases and J by 12 bases. The chain's CDR3 is CASGQGAYRGLDTF. As DNA, the CDR3 is TGCGCCAGCGGACAGGGGGCGTATCGGGGTCTAGACACCTTC. The full variable domain, its missing parts supplied by reference TRBV5-1 and TRBJ1-2, is KAGVTQTPRYLIKTRGQQVTLSCSPISGHRSVSWYQQTPGQGLQFLFEYFSETQRNKGNFPGRFSGRQFSNSRSEMNVSTLELGDSALYLCASGQGAYRGLDTFGSGTRLTVV.

The chain joins TRBV6-5 to TRBJ1-1; perhaps TRBD1 as D (6 bases). Germline CDR1 reads MNHEY; CDR2 reads SVGAGI. V was trimmed by 6 bases and J by 4 bases, leaving 15 bases between them. The CDR3 sequence is 14 residues long. The CDR3 reads CASRGGGRGTEAFF. The CDR3 coding sequence is TGTGCCAGCAGAGGGGGGGGACGGGGCACTGAAGCTTTCTTT.

V usage is TRBV7-2 and J usage is TRBJ1-5; TRBD1 agrees at 8 bases. Unmatched junction bases numbered 6, after V lost 5 bases and J lost 6 bases. In germline, CDR1 is SGHTA, CDR2 FQGNSA. This CDR3 has 14 amino acids. CDR3 in amino acids: CASSRTGLGQPQHF. CDR3 sequence (DNA): TGTGCCAGCAGCCGGACAGGGTTGGGTCAGCCCCAGCATTTT.

The genes are TRBV6-2 or TRBV6-3 and TRBJ2-7; the D gene is possibly TRBD1 (5 bases). The ends were cut back, 2 bases at V and 1 base at J, with 12 bases in the middle. This CDR3 spans 15 amino acids. From germline, CDR1 is MNHEY and CDR2 SVGEGT. Here the CDR3 DNA reads TGTGCCAGCAGTTACGAGTCAGGGATATCCTACGAGCAGTACTTC. Residues: CASSYESGISYEQYF.

The chain recombines TRBV7-8 with TRBJ1-5, with TRBD1 identical over 9 bases. Trimming took 8 bases from V and 2 from J; bases not matched to a gene: 4. The CDR3 runs 14 residues. CDR1 and CDR2 from the germline V gene are SGHVS and FQNEAQ. CDR3 sequence reads: CASRWDRGNQPQHF. In DNA, the CDR3 is TGTGCCAGCCGCTGGGACAGGGGCAATCAGCCCCAGCATTTT.

This chain links TRBV4-2 with TRBJ2-4; 13 bases agree with TRBD2. The junction had 7 bases not matched to a gene; V was cut back by 4 bases and J by 4 bases. The CDR3 length is 17 residues. From germline, CDR1 is LGHNA and CDR2 YNFKEQ. The CDR3 spells CASSPRGTSGEKNIQYF. In DNA form, the CDR3 reads TGTGCCAGCAGCCCACGCGGGACTAGCGGGGAGAAAAACATTCAGTACTTC.

The genes are TRBV30 and TRBJ2-4; the D is unclear. V was pared by 2 bases and J by 9 bases, with 17 bases between. Germline loops: CDR1 GTSNPN, CDR2 SVGIG (reference sequence). This CDR3 region has 14 residues. CDR3 region: CAWSLGQMSSIQYF. The CDR3 nucleotides read TGTGCCTGGAGTCTGGGCCAAATGTCAAGCATTCAGTACTTC. Variable domain in full (rest from reference TRBV30 and TRBJ2-4): SQTIHQWPATLVQPVGSPLSLECTVEGTSNPNLYWYRQAAGRGLQLLFYSVGIGQISSEVPQNLSASRPQDRQFILSSKKLLLSDSGFYLCAWSLGQMSSIQYFGAGTRLSVL.

This chain uses TRBV18 with TRBJ2-7; D ambiguous. CDR3 length: 15 residues. The V gene's germline CDR1 is KGHSH and CDR2 LQKENI. Between the trimmed V and J ends, which lost 1 base and 0 bases, there was a span of 10 bases. Here the CDR3 DNA reads TGTGCCAGCTCACCACGTACGGAGAGCTCCTACGAGCAGTACTTC. Translating gives CASSPRTESSYEQYF. Based on the CDR3 plus reference TRBV18 and TRBJ2-7, the full variable domain is NAGVMQNPRHLVRRRGQEARLRCSPMKGHSHVYWYRQLPEEGLKFMVYLQKENIIDESGMPKERFSAEFPKEGPSILRIQQVVRGDSAAYFCASSPRTESSYEQYFGPGTRLTVT.

V is TRBV24-1 and J is TRBJ2-5; TRBD1 agrees at 9 bases. Germline trimming cut 4 bases from V and 13 bases from J; bases unmatched to any gene: 3. The CDR3 extends over 11 amino acids. Germline V gives CDR1 KGHDR, CDR2 SFDVKD. CDR3 residues: CATSDGTGWYF. CDR3 bases: TGTGCCACCAGTGACGGGACAGGGTGGTACTTC.

The genes are TRBV10-2 and TRBJ2-7; the D gene is possibly TRBD1 (6 bases). V was clipped by 7 bases and J by 0 bases, with 22 bases between them. The CDR3 loop spans 17 amino acids. Germline V gene lookup returns CDR1 WSHSY and CDR2 SAAADI. CDR3 DNA: TGCGCCAGCACCCACAGGGCAGGGAAGGGGAGCTCCTACGAGCAGTACTTC. Encoded protein: CASTHRAGKGSSYEQYF.

The chain combines TRBV7-3 with TRBJ2-4, with 13 bases aligning to TRBD2. V shed 0 bases and J 7 bases; nucleotides not matched to a gene: 12. CDR1 SGHTA and CDR2 FQGTGA come from the germline V gene. The CDR3 sequence is 19 residues long. The CDR3: CASSLTSARTSGSSNIQYF. In DNA, the CDR3 is TGTGCCAGCAGCTTAACTTCAGCCAGGACTAGCGGGAGCAGTAACATTCAGTACTTC.

The genes are TRBV23-1 and TRBJ2-1, with TRBD2 matching 11 bases. TRBV23-1 is labeled an ORF, and its function is uncertain. The CDR3 consists of 16 residues. Trimming cost V 6 bases and J 8 bases; bases outside gene matches: 12. The CDR3 DNA reads as TGCGCCAGCAGGGGACTTAGCGGGAGGGCGGTCTATGAGCAGTTCTTC. It encodes CASRGLSGRAVYEQFF.

The chain links TRBV4-2 to TRBJ2-7, with D perhaps matching TRBD2 (6 bases). This CDR3 contains 16 residues. V was clipped by 4 bases and J by 1 base, with 17 bases between them. Germline V gene sequence: CDR1 LGHNA, CDR2 YNFKEQ. The CDR3 coding sequence is TGTGCCAGCAGCCCCCGGCGGGACTGGACTTCCTACGAGCAGTACTTC. Protein: CASSPRRDWTSYEQYF.

CDR3 sequence: CASSILYSNQPQHF. Here the CDR3 DNA reads TGTGCCAGTAGTATTTTATATAGCAATCAGCCCCAGCATTTT. This chain links TRBV19 with TRBJ1-5; D ambiguous. CDR1 LNHDA and CDR2 SQIVND come from the germline V gene (reference sequence). V shed 3 bases and J shed 0 bases, with 6 bases lying between them. The CDR3 runs to 14 residues.

This clone was seen a single time. The chain is built from TRBV6-2 or TRBV6-3 and TRBJ2-7, with 9 bases fitting TRBD1. Germline CDR1 is MNHEY and CDR2 is SVGEGT. The CDR3 has 12 amino acids. The junction had 1 base not matched to a gene; V was cut back by 4 bases and J by 6 bases. CDR3 protein: CASSSDRGEQYF. CDR3 sequence (DNA): TGTGCCAGCAGTTCGGACAGGGGCGAGCAGTACTTC.

The J gene is TRBJ1-2, the V gene TRBV5-4; the match to TRBD1 covers 8 bases. CDR3 size: 13 residues. V lost 0 bases and J lost 8; bases outside the gene matches: 3. The germline gives CDR1 SGHNT, CDR2 YYREEE (reference sequence). The CDR3 reads CASSLGQGKGYTF. As DNA, the CDR3 is TGTGCCAGCAGCTTGGGACAGGGGAAAGGCTACACCTTC.